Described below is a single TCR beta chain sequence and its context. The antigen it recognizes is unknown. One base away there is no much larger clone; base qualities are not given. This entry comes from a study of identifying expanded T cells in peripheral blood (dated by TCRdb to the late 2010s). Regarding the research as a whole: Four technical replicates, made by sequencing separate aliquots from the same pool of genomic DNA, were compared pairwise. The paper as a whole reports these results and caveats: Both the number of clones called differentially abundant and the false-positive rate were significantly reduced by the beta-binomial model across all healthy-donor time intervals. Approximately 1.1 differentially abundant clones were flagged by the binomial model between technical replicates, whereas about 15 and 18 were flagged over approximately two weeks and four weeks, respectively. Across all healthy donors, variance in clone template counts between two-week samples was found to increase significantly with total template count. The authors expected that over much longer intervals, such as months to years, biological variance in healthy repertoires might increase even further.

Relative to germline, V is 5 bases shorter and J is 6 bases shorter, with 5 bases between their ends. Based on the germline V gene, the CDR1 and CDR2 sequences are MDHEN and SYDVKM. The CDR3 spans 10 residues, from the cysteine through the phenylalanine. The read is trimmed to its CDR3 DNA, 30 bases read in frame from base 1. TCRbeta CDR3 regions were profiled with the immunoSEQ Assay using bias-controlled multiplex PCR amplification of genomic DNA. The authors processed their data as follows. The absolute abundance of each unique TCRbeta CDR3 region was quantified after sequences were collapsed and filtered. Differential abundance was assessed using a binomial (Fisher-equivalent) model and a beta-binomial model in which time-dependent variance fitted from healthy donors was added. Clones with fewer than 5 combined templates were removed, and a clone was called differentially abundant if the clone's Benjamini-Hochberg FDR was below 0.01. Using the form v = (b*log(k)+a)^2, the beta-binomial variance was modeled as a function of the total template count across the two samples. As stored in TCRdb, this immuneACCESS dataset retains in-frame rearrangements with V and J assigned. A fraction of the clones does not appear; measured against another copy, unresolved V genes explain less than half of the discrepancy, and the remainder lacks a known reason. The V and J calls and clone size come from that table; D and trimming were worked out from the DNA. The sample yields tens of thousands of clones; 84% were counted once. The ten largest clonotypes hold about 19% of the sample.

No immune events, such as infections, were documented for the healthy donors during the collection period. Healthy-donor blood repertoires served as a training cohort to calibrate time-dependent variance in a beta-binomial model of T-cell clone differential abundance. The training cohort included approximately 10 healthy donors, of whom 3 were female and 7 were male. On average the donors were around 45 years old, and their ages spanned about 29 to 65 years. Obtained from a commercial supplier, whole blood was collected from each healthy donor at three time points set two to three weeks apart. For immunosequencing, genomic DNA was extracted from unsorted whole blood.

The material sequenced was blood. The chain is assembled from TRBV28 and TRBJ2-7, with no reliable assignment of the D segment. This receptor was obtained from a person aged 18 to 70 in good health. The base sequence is TGTGCCAGCAGTAGTGGCGAGCAGTACTTC. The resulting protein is CASSSGEQYF.